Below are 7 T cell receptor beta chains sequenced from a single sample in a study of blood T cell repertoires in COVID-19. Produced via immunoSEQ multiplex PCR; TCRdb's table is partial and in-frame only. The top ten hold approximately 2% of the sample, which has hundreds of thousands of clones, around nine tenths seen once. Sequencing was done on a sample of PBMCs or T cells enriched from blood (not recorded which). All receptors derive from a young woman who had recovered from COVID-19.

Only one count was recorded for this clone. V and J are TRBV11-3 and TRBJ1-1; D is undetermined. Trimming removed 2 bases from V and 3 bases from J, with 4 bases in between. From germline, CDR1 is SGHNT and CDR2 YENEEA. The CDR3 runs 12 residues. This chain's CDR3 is CASSLRDTEAFF. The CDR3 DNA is TGTGCCAGCAGCTTACGCGACACTGAAGCTTTCTTT.

CDR3 region: CASTASAAGEETQYF. CDR3 DNA sequence: TGTGCCAGCACCGCCTCCGCGGCGGGAGAGGAGACCCAGTACTTC. The chain couples TRBV2 to TRBJ2-5, with 7 nucleotides matching TRBD2. Germline V gives CDR1 SNHLY, CDR2 FYNNEI. With V trimmed by 7 bases and J by 5 bases, 13 bases remained unmatched. The CDR3 totals 15 residues.

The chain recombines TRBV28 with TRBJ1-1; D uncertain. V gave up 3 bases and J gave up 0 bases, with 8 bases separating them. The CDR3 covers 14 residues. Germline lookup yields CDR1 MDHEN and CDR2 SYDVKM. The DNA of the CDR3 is TGTGCCAGCAGTTTGCGCAACTTGAACACTGAAGCTTTCTTT. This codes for CASSLRNLNTEAFF.

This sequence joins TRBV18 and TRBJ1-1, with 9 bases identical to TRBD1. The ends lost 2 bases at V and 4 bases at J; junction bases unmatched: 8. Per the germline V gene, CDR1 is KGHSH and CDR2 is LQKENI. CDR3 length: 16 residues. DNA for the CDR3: TGTGCCAGCTCACCAGGGACAGGGTTGACCGGCACTGAAGCTTTCTTT. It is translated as CASSPGTGLTGTEAFF.

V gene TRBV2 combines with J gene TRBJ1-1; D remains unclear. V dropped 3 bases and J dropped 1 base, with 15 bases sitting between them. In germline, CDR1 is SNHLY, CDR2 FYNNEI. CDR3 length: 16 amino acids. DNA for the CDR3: TGTGCCAGCAGTGAGTTACGGCCGGGTACGAACACTGAAGCTTTCTTT. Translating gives CASSELRPGTNTEAFF.

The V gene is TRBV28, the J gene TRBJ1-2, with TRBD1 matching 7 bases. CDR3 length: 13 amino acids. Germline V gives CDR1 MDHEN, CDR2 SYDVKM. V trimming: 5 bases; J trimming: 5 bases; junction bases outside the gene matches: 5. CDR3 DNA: TGTGCCAGCAGTCTCGACAGGGTTTATGGCTACACCTTC. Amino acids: CASSLDRVYGYTF.

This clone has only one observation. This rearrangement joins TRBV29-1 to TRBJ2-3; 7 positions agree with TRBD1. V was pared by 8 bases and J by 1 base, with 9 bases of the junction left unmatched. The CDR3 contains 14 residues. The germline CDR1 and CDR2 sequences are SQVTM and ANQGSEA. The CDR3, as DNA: TGCAGCCCTGTCCTAGGGACAGGCACAGATACGCAGTATTTT. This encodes CSPVLGTGTDTQYF.